This T cell receptor (beta chain) was profiled in a study of blood T cells in healthy people across ages (dated by TCRdb to between 2014 and 2017). Looking at the study overall: In model experiments, template switching captured about one uniquely barcoded TCR beta cDNA molecule for every two T cells. Four age groups were formed from the donors: young (average approximately 15 years), middle-aged (approximately 41), aged (62) and long-lived (roughly 81). To avoid experimental bias, donors of different ages were distributed randomly across sequencing lanes. Age-related changes in TCR beta repertoire diversity were measured in the study by deep sequencing normalized with unique cDNA molecular identifiers. Two additional independent replicas of 1 million unique cDNA reads from the same blood draw were analyzed for two donors (one aged 18 to 30 and one aged 80 or older).

CDR1 and CDR2 are read off the germline V gene as SNHLY and FYNNEI. V and J are truncated by 8 bases and 7 bases respectively, leaving an intervening sequence of 19 bases. The CDR3 numbers 14 residues from cysteine through phenylalanine. CDR3 DNA only is kept here, 42 bases in frame from base 1. What the authors observed across the whole study: Compared with the aged group, more naive CD4+ T cells, fewer expanded clones and increased TCR diversity were shown by the long-lived group, suggesting age selection. The CMV infection status of donors was not known, potentially confounding age-related changes in expanded clonotypes. Since profiling was done on bulk unsorted PBMCs, naive and antigen-experienced compartments could not be conclusively compared. As age increased, observed TCR beta diversity per million T cells dropped in a roughly linear way, and a significant reduction was already evident by age 40. There was a strong correlation between observed TCR beta diversity and the percentage of naive T cells measured by flow cytometry. Estimates of total diversity based on one million sequenced T cells were regarded as lower bounds and as underestimates.

As regards this clonotype: No antigen is known for it. No base quality information exists; no much larger clone differs at one position.

The donors were about 40 Caucasian individuals from Russia, aged roughly 6 to 100 years, who were systemically healthy. Each donor gave about 11 milliliters of peripheral blood, drawn into EDTA-treated Vacutainer tubes. Ficoll-Paque density-gradient centrifugation was used to isolate PBMCs, with at least 7 million per sample. Trizol reagent was used to extract total RNA from the PBMCs, yielding at least 5 micrograms per sample. The percentages of naive CD45RAhigh/CD27high T cells were determined by flow cytometry on a PBMC aliquot from every donor. The library was produced with 5' RACE. For sequencing, an Illumina HiSeq 2500 was employed. A second 7 to 11 cycle PCR used a sample-barcoded 5' primer and a J-beta primer mix. A unique molecular identifier was introduced onto each TCR beta cDNA molecule by a template-switch 5' adaptor carrying 12 random nucleotides. Each sample yielded at least 2.5 million CDR3-containing paired-end reads. All of the RNA was converted into first-strand cDNA using the Mint cDNA synthesis kit, with a TRBC-specific oligonucleotide serving as the primer. Following uracil-DNA glycosylase treatment, a first 18-cycle PCR with universal primers M1SS and BC2_uni_R was performed on all cDNA. The authors processed their data as follows. For normalization, 1 million high-quality reads were randomly selected from each sample, with every read carrying a distinct molecular identifier. Instead of being binned into consensus sequences, reads that shared molecular identifiers were thrown out. MiTCR, with a Q25 quality threshold and the strictest error-elimination algorithm, was used for CDR3 identification, clonotype clustering and error correction. Lower-bound total TCR beta diversity was estimated with a nonparametric unseen species model using Euler transformation. TCRdb reworked the public reads: Q25 trimming with fastp, MiXCR clone assembly, productive beta chains retained. Each entry merges the rows of one CDR3 protein and shows their most common DNA and genes. The V and J calls and clone size are TCRdb's, not the authors'. Within this sample are some 900,000 distinct CDR3 sequences, with 45% to 50% of them counted one time only. The ten biggest clones cover roughly an eighth of the sample.

The TCR was taken from a man aged 25-45 years in good health. The rearranged segments are TRBV2 and TRBJ2-3; the D gene is possibly TRBD1 or TRBD2, with 5 bases matching each. Sample: blood. The DNA sequence reads TGTGCCAGCGGTAGACGGGGCCTCGACCATACGCAGTATTTT. The translation is CASGRRGLDHTQYF.